Presented here are 18 T cell receptor beta chains from one specimen sequenced in a study of shared T cell receptors in the human thymus. Measured with immunoSEQ multiplex PCR; TCRdb has only the in-frame clones, and not every one. The table records hundreds of thousands of clones, more than 70% of them present only once. These data were also filed under a second study, of human thymus T cells.

The specimen was thymocytes. All receptors derive from a boy younger than two with a congenital heart defect.

This chain connects TRBV4-3 to TRBJ2-2; 7 bases map to TRBD2. The CDR3 totals 16 residues. The V gene end was trimmed by 2 bases and the J gene end by 5 bases; junction bases not matched to a gene: 8. In germline, CDR1 is LGHNA, CDR2 YSLEER. CDR3 in DNA: TGCGCCAGCAGCCAATGGACTAGTAAGGGGACCGGGGAGCTGTTTTTT. It encodes CASSQWTSKGTGELFF.

The V call is TRBV7-9, the J call TRBJ2-2, with 8 bases matching TRBD2. Trimming at V came to 5 bases and at J to 4 bases, leaving 6 bases not matched to a gene. This CDR3 has 15 amino acids. Germline V gene data show CDR1 as SEHNR and CDR2 as FQNEAQ (reference sequence). CDR3 bases: TGTGCCAGCAGCAAGAGCGGGAGAGGCACCGGGGAGCTGTTTTTT. It encodes CASSKSGRGTGELFF.

The table lists this clone with a few counts. This sequence joins TRBV28 and TRBJ2-1, with unresolved D. Trimming removed 7 bases from V and 4 bases from J, with 5 bases in between. The V gene's germline CDR1 is MDHEN and CDR2 SYDVKM. The CDR3 is 11 amino acids. The CDR3 sequence: CASNLYNEQFF. The CDR3 DNA sequence: TGTGCCAGCAACTTATACAATGAGCAGTTCTTC.

This chain uses TRBV4-3 with TRBJ1-1; no definite D call. The CDR3 length is 16 residues. The V end was cut by 0 bases, the J end by 1 base, with 12 bases between. Germline V CDR1 and CDR2: LGHNA, YSLEER. For the CDR3, the DNA is TGCGCCAGCAGCCAAGATTTGGCAGGTGAGAACACTGAAGCTTTCTTT. As protein: CASSQDLAGENTEAFF.

The rearrangement uses TRBV30 and TRBJ2-5; 13 bases fit TRBD2. Germline lookup yields CDR1 GTSNPN and CDR2 SVGIG (reference sequence). The CDR3 has 17 amino acids. The ends lost 0 bases at V and 7 bases at J; junction bases unmatched: 11. CDR3: CAWSVLRWTSGGGTQYF. The CDR3 coding sequence is TGTGCCTGGAGTGTACTGAGATGGACTAGCGGGGGTGGGACCCAGTACTTC.

J is TRBJ1-3 and V is TRBV28, with unresolved D. CDR3 size: 14 residues. CDR1 and CDR2 (germline): MDHEN, SYDVKM. The ends were cut back, 6 bases at V and 4 bases at J, with 13 bases in the middle. The CDR3 loop is CASSDGLAGNTIYF. In nucleotides, the CDR3 is TGTGCCAGCAGCGATGGACTGGCAGGAAACACCATATATTTT.

The rearrangement joins TRBV27 to TRBJ2-7; 7 bases match TRBD1. CDR3 length: 14 amino acids. Germline values: CDR1 MNHEY, CDR2 SMNVEV (reference sequence). Germline trimming cut 5 bases from V and 2 bases from J; bases unmatched to any gene: 6. Here the CDR3 reads CASSGPRGTYEQYF. The CDR3 coding sequence is TGTGCCAGCAGTGGTCCCAGGGGGACCTACGAGCAGTACTTC.

V and J are TRBV5-4 and TRBJ2-3; D ambiguous. Germline CDR1 reads SGHNT; CDR2 reads YYREEE (reference sequence). This CDR3 region has 13 residues. V was cut by 2 bases and J by 4 bases, with 8 bases left in between. CDR3 residues: CASSLLRSDTQYF. CDR3 coding DNA: TGTGCCAGCAGCTTACTAAGGTCAGATACGCAGTATTTT.

The chain links TRBV7-4 to TRBJ1-4, with 9 bases that match TRBD1. V dropped 4 bases and J dropped 11; count of bases not matched to a gene: 8. This CDR3 comprises 14 residues. Germline V CDR1 and CDR2: SGHVT, SQSDAQ. In DNA, the CDR3 is TGTGCCAGCAGCTCGCACAGGGGGCTGGGCAAACTGTTTTTT. Encoded protein: CASSSHRGLGKLFF.

The V gene is TRBV27, the J gene TRBJ2-1, with 10 nucleotides matching TRBD2. The J segment lost 4 bases and the V segment lost 4 bases, leaving 13 bases of the junction unmatched. This CDR3 contains 18 residues. Looked up from germline, CDR1 is MNHEY and CDR2 is SMNVEV (reference sequence). The CDR3 protein is CASSCHSSGGALYNEQFF. The CDR3 DNA reads as TGTGCCAGCAGTTGCCATTCTAGCGGGGGTGCCCTTTACAATGAGCAGTTCTTC.

J is TRBJ2-5 and V is TRBV11-2, with TRBD1 identical over 7 bases. The germline gives CDR1 SGHAT, CDR2 FQNNGV. This CDR3 has 18 residues. Losses at the gene ends were 2 bases for V and 1 base for J; bases not matched to a gene: 13. CDR3 loop: CASSLLRHDREIQETQYF. The CDR3 DNA follows: TGTGCCAGCAGCTTATTACGACACGACAGGGAAATCCAAGAGACCCAGTACTTC.

This rearrangement joins TRBV15 to TRBJ2-7, with TRBD1 as a possible D gene (5 bases). The germline CDR1 and CDR2 sequences are LNHNV and YYDKDF (reference sequence). Trimming removed 3 bases at V and 8 bases at J, with 11 bases between. This CDR3 contains 12 residues. CDR3 sequence reads: CATSSRAGKQYF. The CDR3 DNA sequence: TGTGCCACCAGCAGTCGGGCAGGGAAGCAGTACTTC.

The chain employs TRBV10-3 and TRBJ2-2; D perhaps matches TRBD2 (6 bases). Germline V gives CDR1 ENHRY, CDR2 SYGVKD. V was clipped by 2 bases and J by 5 bases, with 6 bases between them. CDR3 length: 13 amino acids. The CDR3 bases are TGTGCCATCAGTGAGGGAGGGACCGGGGAGCTGTTTTTT. Protein sequence: CAISEGGTGELFF.

The count of this clone is one. This chain links TRBV11-2 with TRBJ1-3; D is perhaps TRBD1 (6 bases). The CDR3 is 17 residues long. The germline V gene has CDR1 SGHAT and CDR2 FQNNGV. V shed 5 bases and J shed 0 bases, with 17 bases lying between them. CDR3 sequence reads: CASSPDRTANSGNTIYF. CDR3 DNA sequence: TGTGCCAGCAGCCCCGACAGGACAGCCAACTCTGGAAACACCATATATTTT.

The chain combines TRBV29-1 with TRBJ2-1; 9 bases fit TRBD1. Germline V gene lookup returns CDR1 SQVTM and CDR2 ANQGSEA. V shed 2 bases and J 6 bases; nucleotides not matched to a gene: 5. The CDR3 length is 14 residues. The CDR3: CSVERDRASNEQFF. The CDR3 bases are TGCAGCGTTGAACGGGACAGGGCAAGCAATGAGCAGTTCTTC.

CDR3 in DNA: TGTGCCAGCAGCGCCGGACTAGTCGGCGAGCAGTACTTC. This encodes CASSAGLVGEQYF. The chain carries TRBV2 and TRBJ2-7; TRBD2 matches 7 bases. Germline V gene sequence: CDR1 SNHLY, CDR2 FYNNEI. The V gene end was trimmed by 6 bases and the J gene end by 6 bases; junction bases not matched to a gene: 8. There are 13 residues in the CDR3.

This clone was counted a single time. The J gene is TRBJ2-1, the V gene TRBV6-5; D is perhaps TRBD2 (6 bases). Germline V lookup: CDR1 MNHEY, CDR2 SVGAGI. The CDR3 has 16 amino acids. Trimming removed 2 bases at V and 5 bases at J, with 16 bases between. The CDR3 loop reads CASSYLTAGPNNEQFF. The DNA of the CDR3 is TGTGCCAGCAGTTACCTTACGGCGGGGCCGAACAATGAGCAGTTCTTC.

On this clone itself: A read error may produce the germline difference seen at one junction end. Within the sample, other DNA sequences also encode this same CDR3. The DNA for the CDR3 is TGTGCCAGCAGCCGGGGTGGTGGACAGACGAACACCGAAGCTTTCTTT. It yields the protein CASSRGGGQTNTEAFF. The rearrangement joins TRBV5-6 to TRBJ1-1; the D gene is possibly TRBD1 (6 bases). CDR3 length: 16 residues. The germline V gene has CDR1 SGHDT and CDR2 YYEEEE.